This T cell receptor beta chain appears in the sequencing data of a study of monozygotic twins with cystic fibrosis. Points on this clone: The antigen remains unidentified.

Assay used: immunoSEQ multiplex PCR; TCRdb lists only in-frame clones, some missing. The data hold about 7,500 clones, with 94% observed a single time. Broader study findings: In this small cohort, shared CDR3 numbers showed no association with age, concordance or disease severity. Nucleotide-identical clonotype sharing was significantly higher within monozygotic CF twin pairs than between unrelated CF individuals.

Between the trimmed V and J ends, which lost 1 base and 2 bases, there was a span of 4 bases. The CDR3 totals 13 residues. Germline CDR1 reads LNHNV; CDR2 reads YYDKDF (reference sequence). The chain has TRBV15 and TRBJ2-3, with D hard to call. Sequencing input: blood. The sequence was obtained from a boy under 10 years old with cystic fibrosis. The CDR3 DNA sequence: TGTGCCACCAGCAGAGGGGCCACAGATACGCAGTATTTT. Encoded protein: CATSRGATDTQYF. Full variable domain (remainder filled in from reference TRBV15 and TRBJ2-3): DAMVIQNPRYQVTQFGKPVTLSCSQTLNHNVMYWYQQKSSQAPKLLFHYYDKDFNNEADTPDNFQSRRPNTSFCFLDIRSPGLGDTAMYLCATSRGATDTQYFGPGTRLTVL.